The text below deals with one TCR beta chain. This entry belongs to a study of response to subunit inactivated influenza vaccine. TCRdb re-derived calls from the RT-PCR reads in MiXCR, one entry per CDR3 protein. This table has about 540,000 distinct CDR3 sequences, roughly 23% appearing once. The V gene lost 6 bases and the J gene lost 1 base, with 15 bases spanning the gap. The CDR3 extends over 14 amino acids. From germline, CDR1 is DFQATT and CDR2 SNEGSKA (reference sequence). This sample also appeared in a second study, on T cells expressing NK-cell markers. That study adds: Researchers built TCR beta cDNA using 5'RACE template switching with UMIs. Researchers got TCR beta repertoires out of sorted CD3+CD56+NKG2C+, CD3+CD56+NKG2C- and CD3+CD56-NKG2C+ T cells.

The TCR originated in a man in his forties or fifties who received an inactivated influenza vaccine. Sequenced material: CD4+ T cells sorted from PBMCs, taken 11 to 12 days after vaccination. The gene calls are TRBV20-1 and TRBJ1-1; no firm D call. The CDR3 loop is CSAIKPRANTEAFF. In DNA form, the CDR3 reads TGCAGTGCCATTAAACCAAGGGCGAACACTGAAGCTTTCTTT.